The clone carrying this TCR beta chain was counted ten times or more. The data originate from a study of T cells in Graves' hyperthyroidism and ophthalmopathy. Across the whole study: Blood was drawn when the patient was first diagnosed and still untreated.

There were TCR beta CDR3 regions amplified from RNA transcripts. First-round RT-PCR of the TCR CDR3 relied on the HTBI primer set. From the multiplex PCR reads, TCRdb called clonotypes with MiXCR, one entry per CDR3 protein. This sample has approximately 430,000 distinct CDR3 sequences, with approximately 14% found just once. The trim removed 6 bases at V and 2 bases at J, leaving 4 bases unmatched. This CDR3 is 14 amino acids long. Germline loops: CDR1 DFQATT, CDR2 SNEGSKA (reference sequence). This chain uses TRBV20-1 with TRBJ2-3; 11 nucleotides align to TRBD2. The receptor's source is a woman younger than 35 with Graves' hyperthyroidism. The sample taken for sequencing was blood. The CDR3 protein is CSARLAGITDTQYF. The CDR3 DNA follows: TGCAGTGCGAGACTAGCGGGGATCACAGATACGCAGTATTTT.